This TCR beta chain originates from a study of T cells in localized non-small cell lung cancer. Study-level findings and limits: Elevated circulating T cell density in blood was associated with longer overall survival. Adjacent lung held a median roughly 56 of the top 100 tumor clones.

V lost 0 bases, J lost 3 bases, and 5 bases stayed unmatched. Germline CDR1 reads LNHNV; CDR2 reads YYDKDF (reference sequence). The CDR3 runs 15 residues. In regard to this clone: No antigen is known for it.

The assay was immunoSEQ multiplex PCR, and TCRdb's table has in-frame clones only and misses some. Among fewer than 35,000 clones, under 90% were seen once, and the ten largest hold approximately 3.8%. This sequence was found in a male donor older than 55 with stage III lung adenocarcinoma. The sample was peripheral blood, taken before any cancer treatment. The gene calls are TRBV15 and TRBJ2-7; the match to TRBD1 covers 7 bases. CDR3 DNA: TGTGCCACCAGCAGAGATAAGGGACAGAGCTACGAGCAGTACTTC. This gives the protein CATSRDKGQSYEQYF.